The rows below give T cell receptor beta chains drawn from one sample of a study of T cells in Graves' hyperthyroidism and ophthalmopathy. MiXCR was run by TCRdb on the multiplex PCR reads, yielding one entry per CDR3 protein. The data contain approximately 400,000 distinct CDR3 sequences, roughly 14% of them singletons. The specimen was blood. Receptor source: a woman in her thirties with Graves' ophthalmopathy. Both conserved end residues are part of each CDR3. The D gene is left open where the match is weak. Not all rows give a size; the values are once, few, many and, for expanded clones, a class.

V	size	D	J	CDR3	DNA
TRBV11-2	many	.	TRBJ1-6	CASSLDRSQRNSPLHF	TGTGCCAGCAGCTTAGATCGTTCGCAGAGAAATTCACCCCTCCACTTT
TRBV5-6	many	TRBD1	TRBJ2-7	CASSLIPGTVYEQYF	TGTGCCAGCAGCTTAATACCCGGGACAGTCTACGAGCAGTACTTC
TRBV27	.	TRBD2	TRBJ2-7	CASSASGGLYEQYF	TGTGCCAGCAGTGCATCGGGGGGTCTCTACGAGCAGTACTTC
TRBV7-2	.	TRBD2	TRBJ2-5	CASSLDGGYQETQYF	TGTGCCAGCAGCTTAGACGGGGGGTACCAAGAGACCCAGTACTTC
TRBV18	many	TRBD1	TRBJ2-2	CASSPSGTGIGELFF	TGTGCCAGCTCACCTTCCGGGACAGGGATCGGGGAGCTGTTTTTT
TRBV27	.	TRBD1	TRBJ1-2	CASSSDRGHYGYTF	TGTGCCAGCAGTTCGGACAGGGGACACTATGGCTACACCTTC
TRBV11-3	many	.	TRBJ2-2	CASLGAGELFF	TGTGCCAGCTTAGGGGCCGGGGAGCTGTTTTTT
TRBV3-1	many	.	TRBJ2-7	CASRDDQGYEQYF	TGTGCCAGCAGGGACGACCAGGGCTACGAGCAGTACTTC
TRBV7-3	few	.	TRBJ2-6	CASSSHGGVNVLTF	TGTGCCAGCAGCTCCCATGGGGGAGTCAACGTCCTGACTTTC
TRBV20-1	many	.	TRBJ2-3	CSAFDHGGESTDTQYF	TGCAGTGCCTTTGATCATGGAGGAGAAAGCACAGATACGCAGTATTTT
TRBV6-1	.	TRBD2	TRBJ2-1	CASRGTSGGYYNEQFF	TGTGCCAGCAGGGGGACTAGCGGGGGATACTACAATGAGCAGTTCTTC
TRBV6-1	many	.	TRBJ2-1	CASRKRQGGYNEQFF	TGTGCCAGCAGAAAAAGACAGGGAGGTTACAATGAGCAGTTCTTC
TRBV2	many	.	TRBJ2-2	CASRTNAVNTGELFF	TGTGCCAGCAGAACAAACGCGGTAAACACCGGGGAGCTGTTTTTT
TRBV20-1	.	TRBD2	TRBJ2-5	CSARPGGAVQETQYF	TGCAGTGCTAGACCCGGGGGGGCGGTCCAAGAGACCCAGTACTTC
TRBV30	.	.	TRBJ1-1	CAWMEGVTEALF	TGTGCCTGGATGGAGGGAGTCACTGAGGCTCTCTTT
TRBV13	.	TRBD1	TRBJ2-3	CASSSGTGSRTDTQYF	TGTGCCAGCAGCTCGGGGACAGGGTCCCGCACAGATACGCAGTATTTT
TRBV18	many	.	TRBJ1-2	CASSQGNVYGYTF	TGTGCCAGCTCACAGGGGAACGTCTATGGCTACACCTTC
TRBV20-1	many	TRBD1	TRBJ2-7	CSAPDRQGAYEQYF	TGCAGTGCTCCAGATAGACAGGGGGCGTACGAGCAGTACTTC
TRBV28	many	.	TRBJ1-1	CASSEGGMNTEAFF	TGTGCCAGCAGTGAAGGGGGTATGAACACTGAAGCTTTCTTT
TRBV30	many	.	TRBJ2-2	CAWILTNTGELFF	TGTGCCTGGATCCTCACGAACACCGGGGAGCTGTTTTTT
TRBV30	few	.	TRBJ2-3	CAWTGFHRTDTQYF	TGTGCCTGGACGGGGTTCCATCGGACAGATACGCAGTATTTT